This T cell receptor beta chain was documented in a study of blood T cells in healthy people across ages. Regarding the study as a whole: Fewer expanded clones and more diversity marked long-lived versus aged donors.

Only a few counts were recorded for this clonotype. Its antigen is not identified. The second PCR ran roughly 7 to 11 cycles with a sample-barcoded 5' primer and J-beta primers. In TCRdb, the 5' RACE reads were re-called with MiXCR into one record per CDR3 protein. The data hold about 810,000 distinct CDR3 sequences, with about 37% observed a single time. The CDR3 has 16 amino acids. The sequencing input was blood. This chain uses TRBV21-1 with TRBJ1-1. TRBV21-1 is a documented pseudogene. This TCR was recovered from a man between 18 and 29 years old in good health. CDR3 loop: CASSKGALNQDTEAFF. CDR3 DNA sequence: TGTGCCAGCAGCAAAGGGGCCTTAAACCAGGACACTGAAGCTTTCTTT.